The subject of this entry is one T cell receptor beta chain. The CDR3 spans 14 residues. With 7 bases clipped from V and 4 bases from J, the junction kept 11 bases outside the gene matches. Germline-derived CDR1 and CDR2 are DFQATT and SNEGSKA (reference sequence). This specimen belongs to a study of blood T cells in healthy people across ages. Together with a sample-barcoded 5' primer, a J-beta primer mix was included in a second PCR lasting 7 to 11 cycles. In TCRdb, the 5' RACE reads were re-called with MiXCR into one record per CDR3 protein. The repertoire has about 1 million distinct CDR3 sequences, 40% to 50% of them found once; the top ten carry around 18%.

This clonotype was sampled from a woman aged 55-70 years in good health. J is TRBJ2-3 and V is TRBV20-1; 7 nucleotides match TRBD2. The sequenced sample consisted of blood. CDR3 nucleotide sequence: TGCAGTGTCCCTTGGGGGAGGGCCCCAGATACGCAGTATTTT. Translated, it gives CSVPWGRAPDTQYF.